The 28 T cell receptor beta chains listed next were all sequenced from one sample in a study of blood T cell repertoires in COVID-19. Here immunoSEQ multiplex PCR was the method, and the copy in TCRdb shows in-frame clones only, minus some. The sample has fewer than 100,000 clones, roughly 91% seen once; the top ten hold roughly 2%. The sample was peripheral blood. Receptors were obtained from a woman in her forties or fifties in a cohort sampled during active COVID-19.

The J gene is TRBJ2-3, the V gene TRBV5-5; 7 positions match TRBD2. The CDR3 extends over 15 amino acids. Germline values: CDR1 SGHKS, CDR2 YYEKEE (reference sequence). Unmatched junction bases numbered 3, after V lost 0 bases and J lost 2 bases. This chain's CDR3 is CASSLEAGITDTQYF. The CDR3 DNA reads TGTGCCAGCAGCTTGGAAGCGGGAATCACAGATACGCAGTATTTT.

J is TRBJ2-3 and V is TRBV13; TRBD2 matches 13 bases. The CDR3 is 17 amino acids. Germline V CDR1 and CDR2: PRHDT, FYEKMQ (reference sequence). The junction had 9 bases not matched to a gene; V was cut back by 4 bases and J by 5 bases. The CDR3 nucleotides read TGTGCCAGCAGCTCCAGGACTAGCGGGAGTCGCGGAGATACGCAGTATTTT. Protein sequence: CASSSRTSGSRGDTQYF.

This sequence joins TRBV14 and TRBJ1-1; D not certain. This CDR3 is 13 amino acids long. The V end was cut by 5 bases, the J end by 6 bases, with 13 bases between. The germline V gene encodes CDR1 SGHDN and CDR2 FVKESK. The CDR3 nucleotides read TGTGCCAGCAGCGCTAGTTTTCTGGCTGAAGCTTTCTTT. It encodes CASSASFLAEAFF.

This rearrangement joins TRBV5-1 to TRBJ2-6; the D is unclear. CDR1 is SGHRS, CDR2 YFSETQ, per germline. V gave up 2 bases and J gave up 0 bases, with 9 bases separating them. The CDR3 sequence is 16 residues long. The CDR3 region has the DNA TGCGCCAGCAGCTTACCACAGAGCTCTGGGGCCAACGTCCTGACTTTC. Encoded protein: CASSLPQSSGANVLTF.

This clone was observed once. The V and J genes are TRBV19 and TRBJ2-7; D may be TRBD2 (6 bases). Trimming removed 6 bases at V and 0 bases at J, with 15 bases between. The CDR3 contains 15 residues. Germline CDR1 is LNHDA and CDR2 is SQIVND (reference sequence). The DNA for the CDR3 is TGTGCCAGTAGCCCGGGACTTCTGAGCTCCTACGAGCAGTACTTC. Its protein product is CASSPGLLSSYEQYF. Filled out from reference TRBV19 and TRBJ2-7, the complete variable domain reads DGGITQSPKYLFRKEGQNVTLSCEQNLNHDAMYWYRQDPGQGLRLIYYSQIVNDFQKGDIAEGYSVSREKKESFPLTVTSAQKNPTAFYLCASSPGLLSSYEQYFGPGTRLTVT.

This sequence joins TRBV5-1 and TRBJ1-2; no reliable D call. In germline, CDR1 is SGHRS, CDR2 YFSETQ. This CDR3 has 15 amino acids. Trimming shortened V by 0 bases and J by 6 bases, and 15 bases separated the two germline ends. The CDR3 is CASSLDTNGGHGYTF. DNA for the CDR3: TGCGCCAGCAGCTTGGACACTAACGGAGGTCATGGCTACACCTTC.

This clone was seen a few times. The CDR3 DNA follows: TGTGCCAGCAGTTGGGGACAGATCGAGCAGTACTTC. This codes for CASSWGQIEQYF. V usage is TRBV12-3 or TRBV12-4 and J usage is TRBJ2-7; 7 nucleotides match TRBD1. V shed 4 bases and J 6 bases; nucleotides not matched to a gene: 3. The CDR3 sequence is 12 residues long.

The CDR3 coding sequence is TGTGCCAGCAGTCATCAAGAGAACGAGCAGTACTTC. It yields the protein CASSHQENEQYF. This chain links TRBV12-3 or TRBV12-4 with TRBJ2-7; D is undetermined. Trimming removed 5 bases from V and 5 bases from J, with 10 bases in between. The CDR3 is 12 amino acids.

The chain has TRBV12-3 or TRBV12-4 and TRBJ2-7; D unresolved. Trimming cost V 6 bases and J 6 bases, with 12 bases left between them. The CDR3 has 12 residues. CDR3 region: CASSPDTGEQYF. The CDR3 bases are TGTGCCAGCAGCCCAGACACCGGCGAGCAGTACTTC.

The chain links TRBV2 to TRBJ1-2; D is possibly TRBD1 (5 bases). CDR3 size: 15 residues. Germline V lookup: CDR1 SNHLY, CDR2 FYNNEI. V lost 4 bases and J 5 bases, leaving 17 bases between the germline ends. The CDR3 bases are TGTGCCAGCAGTGTGATCAGGGAAGCTTCATATGGCTACACCTTC. This sequence encodes CASSVIREASYGYTF.

This chain links TRBV20-1 with TRBJ2-1, with a weak D call TRBD2 (5 bases). V was pared by 4 bases and J by 9 bases, with 10 bases between. Germline assignment: CDR1 DFQATT and CDR2 SNEGSKA (reference sequence). There are 11 residues in the CDR3. The CDR3 reads CSATAGGEQFF. Written as DNA, the CDR3 is TGCAGTGCTACGGCAGGAGGTGAGCAGTTCTTC.

This chain connects TRBV6-6 to TRBJ2-1; tentatively, D is TRBD1 (6 bases). The V and J ends lost 6 bases and 4 bases respectively, with 19 bases between them. The CDR3 contains 16 residues. Germline V gene data show CDR1 as MNHNY and CDR2 as SVGAGI (reference sequence). CDR3 nucleotide sequence: TGTGCCAGCAGCCCGCTAACAGGGATGAGATACAATGAGCAGTTCTTC. Translated: CASSPLTGMRYNEQFF.

In its sample, this clone was seen once. V and J are TRBV7-9 and TRBJ2-7; 11 bases are a match to TRBD2. CDR3 length: 15 residues. Germline loops: CDR1 SEHNR, CDR2 FQNEAQ (reference sequence). J gave up 6 bases and V 1 base, and 5 bases lay outside the gene matches. As DNA, the CDR3 is TGTGCCAGCAGCTTAGTTACTAGCGGGGGAATCGAGCAGTACTTC. The encoded protein is CASSLVTSGGIEQYF.

The V gene is TRBV3-1 (or the pseudogene TRBV3-2), the J gene TRBJ2-7, with 9 nucleotides matching TRBD1. The germline CDR1 and CDR2 sequences are LGHDT and YNNKEL (reference sequence). There are 13 residues in the CDR3. V shed 4 bases, J shed 5 bases, and the junction held 3 bases outside the gene matches. The CDR3 DNA reads TGTGCCAGCAGCCGAAACAGGGGGCACGAGCAGTACTTC. Its translation is CASSRNRGHEQYF.

The rearrangement uses TRBV5-1 and TRBJ1-5, with D perhaps matching TRBD1 (5 bases). V dropped 4 bases and J dropped 5 bases, with 13 bases sitting between them. This CDR3 has 14 amino acids. In germline, CDR1 is SGHRS, CDR2 YFSETQ. This CDR3 is CASSAGTGDQPQHF. The CDR3, as DNA: TGCGCCAGCAGCGCCGGGACGGGAGATCAGCCCCAGCATTTT. Full variable domain (outside the CDR3, taken from reference TRBV5-1 and TRBJ1-5): KAGVTQTPRYLIKTRGQQVTLSCSPISGHRSVSWYQQTPGQGLQFLFEYFSETQRNKGNFPGRFSGRQFSNSRSEMNVSTLELGDSALYLCASSAGTGDQPQHFGDGTRLSIL.

V is TRBV27 and J is TRBJ2-7; 11 nucleotides agree with TRBD2. Germline CDR1 reads MNHEY; CDR2 reads SMNVEV (reference sequence). This CDR3 comprises 14 residues. J lost 2 bases, V lost 6 bases, and 3 bases had no gene match. This CDR3 is CASRVAGGPYEQYF. The CDR3 bases are TGTGCCAGCAGAGTAGCGGGAGGGCCCTACGAGCAGTACTTC.

The chain employs TRBV7-2 and TRBJ2-1, with 7 bases that match TRBD2. The CDR3 covers 15 residues. V trimming: 0 bases; J trimming: 5 bases; junction bases outside the gene matches: 4. Per germline, CDR1 SGHTA and CDR2 FQGNSA. The CDR3 reads CASSLAGGSHNEQFF. CDR3 in DNA: TGTGCCAGCAGCTTAGCTGGCGGGAGCCACAATGAGCAGTTCTTC.

The chain carries TRBV7-9 and TRBJ1-6, with TRBD1 identical over 7 bases. The CDR3 runs to 14 residues. Germline lookup yields CDR1 SEHNR and CDR2 FQNEAQ (reference sequence). The V and J ends lost 4 bases and 6 bases, in that order; junction bases with no gene match: 3. CDR3 DNA: TGTGCCAGCAGCTCGGACAGGAGTAATTCACCCCTCCACTTT. Translated, it gives CASSSDRSNSPLHF.

The V call is TRBV3-1 (or the pseudogene TRBV3-2), the J call TRBJ2-5, with a possible D match to TRBD2 (5 bases). The V end lost 4 bases, the J end lost 3 bases, and 9 bases lay between the germline ends. CDR1 is LGHDT, CDR2 YNNKEL, per germline (reference sequence). CDR3 length: 13 residues. CDR3 loop: CASSPRLKETQYF. The CDR3, as DNA: TGTGCCAGCAGCCCCAGACTAAAAGAGACCCAGTACTTC.

This clone appeared a few times. The rearrangement uses TRBV5-1 and TRBJ1-3; D gene ambiguous. Germline CDR1 and CDR2: SGHRS and YFSETQ. Trimming took 0 bases from V and 3 from J, leaving 7 bases between them. The CDR3 contains 14 residues. The CDR3, as DNA: TGCGCCAGCAGCTTGGGGCCCCATGGAAACACCATATATTTT. As protein: CASSLGPHGNTIYF.

This sequence joins TRBV5-6 and TRBJ2-7, with 14 bases identical to TRBD2. From germline, CDR1 is SGHDT and CDR2 YYEEEE. The CDR3 consists of 17 residues. V lost 4 bases and J lost 4; bases outside the gene matches: 10. The CDR3 protein is CASSRGLAGVGVYEQYF. The CDR3 DNA sequence: TGTGCCAGCAGCAGGGGACTAGCGGGAGTCGGGGTATACGAGCAGTACTTC.

The chain employs TRBV19 and TRBJ1-2; D not resolved. The CDR3 contains 15 residues. Trimming shortened V by 4 bases and J by 8 bases, and 20 bases separated the two germline ends. The germline V gene has CDR1 LNHDA and CDR2 SQIVND (reference sequence). The CDR3 DNA follows: TGTGCCAGTAGTAAGAGCCCCGAGGGCTCGGGAGGCTACACCTTC. Amino acids: CASSKSPEGSGGYTF.

The V call is TRBV18, the J call TRBJ2-1; the D gene is possibly TRBD2 (5 bases). Germline CDR1 and CDR2: KGHSH and LQKENI. The length of the CDR3 is 12 residues. Trimming stripped 4 bases from V and 8 bases from J, with 9 bases between. CDR3 DNA: TGTGCCAGCTCACTTCAGAGGGATGAGCAGTTCTTC. Translating gives CASSLQRDEQFF.

V is TRBV7-6 and J is TRBJ1-5; 7 positions agree with TRBD1. The V gene end was trimmed by 5 bases and the J gene end by 2 bases; junction bases not matched to a gene: 6. In germline, CDR1 is SGHVS, CDR2 FNYEAQ. The CDR3 is made up of 15 amino acids. CDR3 nucleotide sequence: TGTGCCAGCAGCCCCCCCAGGGGGGGCAATCAGCCCCAGCATTTT. Translated: CASSPPRGGNQPQHF.

The CDR3 region has the DNA TGCGCCAGCAGCCCCGGAGGGATCCCGTCCCTCTATGGCTACACCTTC. This codes for CASSPGGIPSLYGYTF. This chain uses TRBV5-1 with TRBJ1-2; D call uncertain. V dropped 4 bases and J dropped 4 bases, with 20 bases sitting between them. Germline V gives CDR1 SGHRS, CDR2 YFSETQ. The CDR3 sequence is 16 residues long.

The genes are TRBV19 and TRBJ2-3, with TRBD2 matching 13 bases. Germline V gene data show CDR1 as LNHDA and CDR2 as SQIVND (reference sequence). The CDR3 contains 16 residues. J gave up 3 bases and V 1 base, and 1 base lay outside the gene matches. In DNA form, the CDR3 reads TGTGCCAGTAGTATAGGACTAGCGGGAGGTACAGATACGCAGTATTTT. The encoded protein is CASSIGLAGGTDTQYF.

The rearrangement joins TRBV6-5 to TRBJ1-2, with D unclear. Germline CDR1 MNHEY, CDR2 SVGAGI. V lost 8 bases and J 3 bases, leaving 7 bases between the germline ends. The CDR3 is 11 residues long. Here the CDR3 DNA reads TGTGCCAGCCAAGAGTACTATGGCTACACCTTC. Its translation is CASQEYYGYTF.

This clone has just one count. This sequence joins TRBV5-6 and TRBJ1-4, with unresolved D. The germline V gene encodes CDR1 SGHDT and CDR2 YYEEEE. This CDR3 has 14 residues. The ends were cut back, 2 bases at V and 4 bases at J, with 9 bases in the middle. The CDR3 sequence: CASSLRAGNEKLFF. CDR3 nucleotides: TGTGCCAGCAGCTTACGGGCGGGTAATGAAAAACTGTTTTTT. The entire variable domain, with the rest obtained from reference TRBV5-6 and TRBJ1-4, is as follows: DAGVTQSPTHLIKTRGQQVTLRCSPKSGHDTVSWYQQALGQGPQFIFQYYEEEERQRGNFPDRFSGHQFPNYSSELNVNALLLGDSALYLCASSLRAGNEKLFFGSGTQLSVL.